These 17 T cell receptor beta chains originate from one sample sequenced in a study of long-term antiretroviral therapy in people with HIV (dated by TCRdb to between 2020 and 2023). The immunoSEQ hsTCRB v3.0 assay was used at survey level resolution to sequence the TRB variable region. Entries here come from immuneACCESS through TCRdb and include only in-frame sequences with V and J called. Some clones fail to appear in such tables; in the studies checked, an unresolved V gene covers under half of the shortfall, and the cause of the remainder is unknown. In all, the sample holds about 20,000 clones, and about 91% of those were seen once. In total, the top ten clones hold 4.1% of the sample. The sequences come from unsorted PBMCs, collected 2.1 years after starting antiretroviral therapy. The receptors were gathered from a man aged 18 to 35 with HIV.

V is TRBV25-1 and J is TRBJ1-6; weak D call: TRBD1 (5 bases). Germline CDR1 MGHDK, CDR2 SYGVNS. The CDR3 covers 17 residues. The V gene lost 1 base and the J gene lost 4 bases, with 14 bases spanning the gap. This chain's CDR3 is CASSEFAGDRYNSPLHF. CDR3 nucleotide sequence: TGTGCCAGCAGTGAATTTGCGGGGGATAGGTATAATTCACCCCTCCACTTT. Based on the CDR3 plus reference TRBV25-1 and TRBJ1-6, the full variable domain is EADIYQTPRYLVIGTGKKITLECSQTMGHDKMYWYQQDPGMELHLIHYSYGVNSTEKGDLSSESTVSRIRTEHFPLTLESARPSHTSQYLCASSEFAGDRYNSPLHFGNGTRLTVT.

The CDR3 reads CASSQAVTNTEAFF. The CDR3, as DNA: TGTGCCAGCAGCCAAGCGGTCACGAACACTGAAGCTTTCTTT. This chain joins TRBV5-4 and TRBJ1-1, with unresolved D. The V end lost 4 bases, the J end lost 1 base, and 11 bases lay between the germline ends. This CDR3 has 14 residues. Germline CDR1 SGHNT, CDR2 YYREEE (reference sequence).

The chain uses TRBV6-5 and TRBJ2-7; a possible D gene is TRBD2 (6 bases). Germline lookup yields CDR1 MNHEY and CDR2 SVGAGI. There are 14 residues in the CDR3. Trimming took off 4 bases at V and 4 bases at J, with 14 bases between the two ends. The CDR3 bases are TGTGCCAGCAGTTCCGGACTACTAGGGTACGAGCAGTACTTC. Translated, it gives CASSSGLLGYEQYF.

CDR3 loop: CASSPSLGEAQYF. The CDR3 bases are TGTGCCAGCTCACCATCCCTGGGGGAGGCCCAGTACTTC. This chain joins TRBV18 and TRBJ2-5, with D perhaps TRBD2 (6 bases). The ends were cut back, 2 bases at V and 9 bases at J, with 13 bases in the middle. Germline-derived CDR1 and CDR2 are KGHSH and LQKENI. This CDR3 is built from 13 residues.

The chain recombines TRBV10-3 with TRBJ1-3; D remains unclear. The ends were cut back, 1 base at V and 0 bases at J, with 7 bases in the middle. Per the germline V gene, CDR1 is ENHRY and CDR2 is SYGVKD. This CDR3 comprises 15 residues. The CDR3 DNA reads TGTGCCATCAGTGAGTACGCCGACTCTGGAAACACCATATATTTT. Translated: CAISEYADSGNTIYF.

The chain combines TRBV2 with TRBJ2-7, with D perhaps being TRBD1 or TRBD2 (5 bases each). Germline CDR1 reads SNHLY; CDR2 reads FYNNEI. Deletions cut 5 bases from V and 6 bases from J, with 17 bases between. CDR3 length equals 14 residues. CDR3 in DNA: TGTGCCAGCAGTCGGGACCGAGCCTCAGGCGAGCAGTACTTC. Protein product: CASSRDRASGEQYF. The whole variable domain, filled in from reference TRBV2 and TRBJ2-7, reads EPEVTQTPSHQVTQMGQEVILRCVPISNHLYFYWYRQILGQKVEFLVSFYNNEISEKSEIFDDQFSVERPDGSNFTLKIRSTKLEDSAMYFCASSRDRASGEQYFGPGTRLTVT.

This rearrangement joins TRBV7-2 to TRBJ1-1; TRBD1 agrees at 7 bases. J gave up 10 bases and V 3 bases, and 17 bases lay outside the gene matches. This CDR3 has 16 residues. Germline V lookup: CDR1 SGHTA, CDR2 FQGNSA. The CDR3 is CASSFVGGAQVVGAFF. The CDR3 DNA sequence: TGTGCCAGCAGCTTTGTAGGGGGCGCCCAGGTGGTCGGAGCTTTCTTT.

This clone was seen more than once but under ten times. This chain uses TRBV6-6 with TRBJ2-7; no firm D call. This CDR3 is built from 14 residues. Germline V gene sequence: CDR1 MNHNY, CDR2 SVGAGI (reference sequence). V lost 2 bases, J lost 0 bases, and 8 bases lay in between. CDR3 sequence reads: CASSYAATSYEQYF. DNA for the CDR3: TGTGCCAGCAGTTACGCGGCTACCTCCTACGAGCAGTACTTC.

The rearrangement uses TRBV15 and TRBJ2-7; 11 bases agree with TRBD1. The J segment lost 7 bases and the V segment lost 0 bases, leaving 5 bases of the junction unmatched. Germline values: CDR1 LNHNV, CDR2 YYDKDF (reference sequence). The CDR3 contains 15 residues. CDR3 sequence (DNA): TGTGCCACCAGCAGAGAGGGACAGGGGGTGGGAGAGCAGTACTTC. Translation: CATSREGQGVGEQYF.

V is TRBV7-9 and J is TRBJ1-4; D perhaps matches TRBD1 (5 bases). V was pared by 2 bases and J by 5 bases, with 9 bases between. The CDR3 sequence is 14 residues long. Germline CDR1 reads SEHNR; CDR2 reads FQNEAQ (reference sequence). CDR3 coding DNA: TGTGCCAGCAGCTTACCGGGGGTAAATGAAAAACTGTTTTTT. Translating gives CASSLPGVNEKLFF.

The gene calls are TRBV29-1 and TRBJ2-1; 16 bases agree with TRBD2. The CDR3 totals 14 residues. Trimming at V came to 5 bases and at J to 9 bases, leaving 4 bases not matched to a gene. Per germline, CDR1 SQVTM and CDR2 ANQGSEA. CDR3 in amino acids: CSVRGTSGRVEQFF. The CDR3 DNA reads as TGCAGCGTTCGAGGGACTAGCGGGAGGGTTGAGCAGTTCTTC.

The CDR3 coding sequence is TGTGCCTGGAGTGATCCCCTCTCTGGTGCGAGCGGGTTCTACAATGAGCAGTTCTTC. Amino acids: CAWSDPLSGASGFYNEQFF. V is TRBV30 and J is TRBJ2-1; possibly TRBD2 for D (6 bases). The CDR3 contains 19 residues. The germline CDR1 and CDR2 sequences are GTSNPN and SVGIG (reference sequence). The V and J ends lost 1 base and 3 bases respectively, with 25 bases between them.

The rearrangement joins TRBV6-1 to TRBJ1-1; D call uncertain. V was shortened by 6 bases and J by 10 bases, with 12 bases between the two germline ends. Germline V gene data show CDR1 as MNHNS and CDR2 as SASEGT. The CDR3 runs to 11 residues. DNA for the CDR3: TGTGCCAGCAGGGAGTACGGCGGAGCTTTCTTT. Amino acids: CASREYGGAFF.

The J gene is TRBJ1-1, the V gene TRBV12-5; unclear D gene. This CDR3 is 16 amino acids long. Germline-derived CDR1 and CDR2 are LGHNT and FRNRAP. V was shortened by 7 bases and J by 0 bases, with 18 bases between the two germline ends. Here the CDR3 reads CASALFSGVMNTEAFF. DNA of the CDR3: TGTGCTAGTGCTCTATTCTCGGGAGTCATGAACACTGAAGCTTTCTTT.

The chain's CDR3 is CASSLDSNQPQHF. In DNA form, the CDR3 reads TGTGCCAGTAGTCTCGACAGCAATCAGCCCCAGCATTTT. This chain links TRBV19 with TRBJ1-5; D not resolved. V was shortened by 5 bases and J by 1 base, with 6 bases between the two germline ends. Per germline, CDR1 LNHDA and CDR2 SQIVND (reference sequence). This CDR3 has 13 amino acids.

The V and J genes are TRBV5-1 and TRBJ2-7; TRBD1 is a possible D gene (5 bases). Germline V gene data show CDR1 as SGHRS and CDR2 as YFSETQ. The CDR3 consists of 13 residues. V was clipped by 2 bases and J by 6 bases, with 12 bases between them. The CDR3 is CASSFSVGAEQYF. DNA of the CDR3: TGCGCCAGCAGCTTCTCGGTTGGGGCCGAGCAGTACTTC.

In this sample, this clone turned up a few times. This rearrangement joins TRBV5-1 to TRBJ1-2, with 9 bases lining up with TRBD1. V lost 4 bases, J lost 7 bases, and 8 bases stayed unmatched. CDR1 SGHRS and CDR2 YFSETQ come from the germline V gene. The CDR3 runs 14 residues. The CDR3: CASSPGTGSTGYTF. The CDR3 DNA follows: TGCGCCAGCAGCCCTGGGACAGGGAGTACTGGCTACACCTTC.